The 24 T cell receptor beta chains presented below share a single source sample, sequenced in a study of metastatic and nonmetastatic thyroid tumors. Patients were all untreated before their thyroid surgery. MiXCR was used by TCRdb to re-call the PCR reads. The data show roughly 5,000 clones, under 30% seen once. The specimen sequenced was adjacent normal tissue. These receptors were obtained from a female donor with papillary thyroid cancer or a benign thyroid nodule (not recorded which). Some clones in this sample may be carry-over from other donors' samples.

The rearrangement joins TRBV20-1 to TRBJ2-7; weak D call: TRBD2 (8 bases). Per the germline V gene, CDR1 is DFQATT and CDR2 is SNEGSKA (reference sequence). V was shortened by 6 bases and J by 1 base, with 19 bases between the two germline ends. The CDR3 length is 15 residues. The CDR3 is CSAHIGRGQSYEQYF. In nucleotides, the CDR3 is TGCAGTGCCCACATCGGGAGGGGGCAATCCTACGAGCAGTACTTC.

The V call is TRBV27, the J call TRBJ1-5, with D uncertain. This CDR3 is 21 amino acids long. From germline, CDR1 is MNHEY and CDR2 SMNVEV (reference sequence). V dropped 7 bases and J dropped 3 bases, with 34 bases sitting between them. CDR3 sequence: CASTLSTGNPNAHAINQPQHF. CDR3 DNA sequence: TGTGCCAGCACCTTATCCACGGGGAATCCGAACGCCCACGCGATCAATCAGCCCCAGCATTTT.

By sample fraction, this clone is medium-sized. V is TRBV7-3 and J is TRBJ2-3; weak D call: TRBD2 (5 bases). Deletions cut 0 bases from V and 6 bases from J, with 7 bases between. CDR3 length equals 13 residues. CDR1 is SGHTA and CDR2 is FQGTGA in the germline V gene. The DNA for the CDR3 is TGTGCCAGCAGCTTAACGGTAGCGGATACGCAGTATTTT. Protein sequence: CASSLTVADTQYF. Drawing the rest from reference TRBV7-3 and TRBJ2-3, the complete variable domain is GAGVSQTPSNKVTEKGKYVELRCDPISGHTALYWYRQSLGQGPEFLIYFQGTGAADDSGLPNDRFFAVRPEGSVSTLKIQRTERGDSAVYLCASSLTVADTQYFGPGTRLTVL.

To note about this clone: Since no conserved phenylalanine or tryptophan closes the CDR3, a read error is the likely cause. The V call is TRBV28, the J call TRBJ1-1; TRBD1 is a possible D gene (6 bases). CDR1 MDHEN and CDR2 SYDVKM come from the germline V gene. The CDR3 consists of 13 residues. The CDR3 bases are TGTCCCTGCAGAAAAGGGGGTTGGTCTGAAGCTTTCTGT. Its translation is CPCRKGGWSEAFC.

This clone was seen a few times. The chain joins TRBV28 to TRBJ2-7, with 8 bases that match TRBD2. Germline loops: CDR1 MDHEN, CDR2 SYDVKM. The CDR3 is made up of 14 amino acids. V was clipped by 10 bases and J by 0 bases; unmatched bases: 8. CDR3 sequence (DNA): TGTGCCACCTCGGGCGGGAGGAGCTCCTACGAGCAGTACTTC. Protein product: CATSGGRSSYEQYF.

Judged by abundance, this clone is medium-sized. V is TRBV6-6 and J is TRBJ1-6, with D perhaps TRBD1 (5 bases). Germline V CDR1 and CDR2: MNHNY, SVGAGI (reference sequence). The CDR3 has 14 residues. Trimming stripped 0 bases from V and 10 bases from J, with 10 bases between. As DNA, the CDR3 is TGTGCCAGCAGTTACTCAGGGGTTTACTCACCCCTCCACTTT. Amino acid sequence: CASSYSGVYSPLHF.

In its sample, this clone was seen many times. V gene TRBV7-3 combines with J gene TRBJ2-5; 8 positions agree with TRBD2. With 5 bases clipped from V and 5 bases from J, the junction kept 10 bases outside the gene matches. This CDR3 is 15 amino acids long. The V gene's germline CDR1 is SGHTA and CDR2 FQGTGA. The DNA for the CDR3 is TGTGCCAGCAGCGGAGGAGCGGGAGTGAAGGAGACCCAGTACTTC. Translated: CASSGGAGVKETQYF.

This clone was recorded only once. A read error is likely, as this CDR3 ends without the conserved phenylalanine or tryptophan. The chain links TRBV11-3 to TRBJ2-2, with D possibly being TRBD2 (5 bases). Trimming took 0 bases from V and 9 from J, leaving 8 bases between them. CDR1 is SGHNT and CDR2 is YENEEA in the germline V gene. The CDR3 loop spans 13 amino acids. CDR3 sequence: CASSLEEGRELFI. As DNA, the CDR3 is TGTGCCAGCAGCTTAGAAGAGGGTCGGGAGCTGTTTATT.

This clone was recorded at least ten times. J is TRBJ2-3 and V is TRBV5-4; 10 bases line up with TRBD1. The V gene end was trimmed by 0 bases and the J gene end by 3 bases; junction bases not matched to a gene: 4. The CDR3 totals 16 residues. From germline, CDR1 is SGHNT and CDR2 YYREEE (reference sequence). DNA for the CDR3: TGTGCCAGCAGCTTGGGGACAGGGGGTTGGACAGATACGCAGTATTTT. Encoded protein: CASSLGTGGWTDTQYF. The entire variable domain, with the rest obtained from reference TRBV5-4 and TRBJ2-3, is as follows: ETGVTQSPTHLIKTRGQQVTLRCSSQSGHNTVSWYQQALGQGPQFIFQYYREEENGRGNFPPRFSGLQFPNYSSELNVNALELDDSALYLCASSLGTGGWTDTQYFGPGTRLTVL.

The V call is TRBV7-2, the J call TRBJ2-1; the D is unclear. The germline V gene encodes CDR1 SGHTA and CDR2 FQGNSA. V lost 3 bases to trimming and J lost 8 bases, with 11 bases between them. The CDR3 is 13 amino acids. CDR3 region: CASSFPNRYEQFF. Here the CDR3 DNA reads TGTGCCAGCAGCTTCCCCAATCGGTATGAGCAGTTCTTC.

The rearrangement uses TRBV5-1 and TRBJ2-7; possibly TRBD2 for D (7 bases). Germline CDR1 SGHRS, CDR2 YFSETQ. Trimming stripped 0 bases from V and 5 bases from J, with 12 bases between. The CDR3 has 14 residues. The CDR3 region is CASSLVGGGDEQYF. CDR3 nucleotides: TGCGCCAGCAGCTTGGTAGGGGGAGGGGACGAGCAGTACTTC.

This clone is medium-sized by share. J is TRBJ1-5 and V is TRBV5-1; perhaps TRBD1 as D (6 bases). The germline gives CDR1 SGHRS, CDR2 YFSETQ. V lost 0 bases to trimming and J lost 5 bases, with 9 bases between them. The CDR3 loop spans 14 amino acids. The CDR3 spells CASSLVGGDQPQHF. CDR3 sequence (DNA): TGCGCCAGCAGCTTGGTAGGGGGAGATCAGCCCCAGCATTTT.

The CDR3 DNA reads as TGTGCCAGCAGCCCGGTTGTGGCGGGCACAGATACGCAGTATTTT. This sequence encodes CASSPVVAGTDTQYF. The chain uses TRBV12-3 or TRBV12-4 and TRBJ2-3, with unresolved D. The CDR3 spans 15 residues. Trimming removed 6 bases from V and 1 base from J, with 14 bases in between.

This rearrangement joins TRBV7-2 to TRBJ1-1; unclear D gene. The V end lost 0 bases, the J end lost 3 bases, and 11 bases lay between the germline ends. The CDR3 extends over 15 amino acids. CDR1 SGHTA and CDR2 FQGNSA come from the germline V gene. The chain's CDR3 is CASSLARARYTEAFF. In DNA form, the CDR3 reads TGTGCCAGCAGCTTAGCCCGGGCTCGATACACTGAAGCTTTCTTT.

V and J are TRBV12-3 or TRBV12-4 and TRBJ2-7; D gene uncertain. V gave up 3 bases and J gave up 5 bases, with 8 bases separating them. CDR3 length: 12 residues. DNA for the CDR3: TGTGCCAGCAGTTTTTCCAGGAACGAGCAGTACTTC. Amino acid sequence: CASSFSRNEQYF.

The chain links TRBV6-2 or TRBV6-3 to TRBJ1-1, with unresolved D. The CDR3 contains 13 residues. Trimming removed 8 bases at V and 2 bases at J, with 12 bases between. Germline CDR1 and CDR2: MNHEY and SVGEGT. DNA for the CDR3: TGTGCCAGCGGCTACTCCTCTAACACTGAAGCTTTCTTT. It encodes CASGYSSNTEAFF.

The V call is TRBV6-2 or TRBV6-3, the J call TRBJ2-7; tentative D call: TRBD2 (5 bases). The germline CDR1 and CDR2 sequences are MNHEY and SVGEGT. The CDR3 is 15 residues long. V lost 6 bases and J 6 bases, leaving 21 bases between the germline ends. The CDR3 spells CASSPGRGTYAEQYF. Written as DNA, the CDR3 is TGTGCCAGCAGCCCGGGCCGGGGAACCTACGCCGAGCAGTACTTC.

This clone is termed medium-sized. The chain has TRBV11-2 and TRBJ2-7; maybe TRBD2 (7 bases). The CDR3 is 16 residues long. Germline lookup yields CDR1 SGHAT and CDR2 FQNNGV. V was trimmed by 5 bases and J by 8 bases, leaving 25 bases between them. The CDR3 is CASSPGDYSFPGKQYF. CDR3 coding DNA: TGTGCCAGCAGCCCAGGGGACTATTCGTTCCCCGGGAAGCAGTACTTC. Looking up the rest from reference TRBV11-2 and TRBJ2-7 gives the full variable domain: EAGVAQSPRYKIIEKRQSVAFWCNPISGHATLYWYQQILGQGPKLLIQFQNNGVVDDSQLPKDRFSAERLKGVDSTLKIQPAKLEDSAVYLCASSPGDYSFPGKQYFGPGTRLTVT.

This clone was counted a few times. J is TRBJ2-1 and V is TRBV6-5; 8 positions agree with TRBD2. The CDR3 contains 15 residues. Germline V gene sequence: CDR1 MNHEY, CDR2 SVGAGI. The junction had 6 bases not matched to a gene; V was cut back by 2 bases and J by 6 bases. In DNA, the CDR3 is TGTGCCAGCAGTTACCCGGGACTAGATGGCAATGAGCAGTTCTTC. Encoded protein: CASSYPGLDGNEQFF.

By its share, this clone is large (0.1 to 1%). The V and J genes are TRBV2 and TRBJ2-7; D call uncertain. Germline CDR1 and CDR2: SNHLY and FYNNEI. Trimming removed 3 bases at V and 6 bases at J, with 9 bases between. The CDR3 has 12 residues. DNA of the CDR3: TGTGCCAGCAGTGAGAGGCCTTTCGAGCAGTACTTC. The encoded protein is CASSERPFEQYF.

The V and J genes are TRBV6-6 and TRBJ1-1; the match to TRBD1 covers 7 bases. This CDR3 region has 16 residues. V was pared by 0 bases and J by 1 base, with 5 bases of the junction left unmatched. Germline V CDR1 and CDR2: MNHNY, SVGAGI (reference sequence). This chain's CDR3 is CASSYSPWTGNTEAFF. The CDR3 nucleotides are TGTGCCAGCAGTTACTCGCCGTGGACAGGGAACACTGAAGCTTTCTTT.

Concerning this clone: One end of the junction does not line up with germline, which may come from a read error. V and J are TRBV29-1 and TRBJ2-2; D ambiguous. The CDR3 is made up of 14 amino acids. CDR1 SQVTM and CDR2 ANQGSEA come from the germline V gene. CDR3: CSVYRCSNTAELFF. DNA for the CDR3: TGCAGCGTTTATCGTTGCTCGAACACCGCGGAGCTGTTTTTT.

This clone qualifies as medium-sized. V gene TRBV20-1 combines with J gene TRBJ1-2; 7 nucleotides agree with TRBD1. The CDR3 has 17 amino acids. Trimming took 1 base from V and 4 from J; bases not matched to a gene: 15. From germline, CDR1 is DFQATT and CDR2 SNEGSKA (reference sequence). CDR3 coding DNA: TGCAGTGCTAGAGCACAGGGGTTGAGCGGGGACATCTATGGCTACACCTTC. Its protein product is CSARAQGLSGDIYGYTF.

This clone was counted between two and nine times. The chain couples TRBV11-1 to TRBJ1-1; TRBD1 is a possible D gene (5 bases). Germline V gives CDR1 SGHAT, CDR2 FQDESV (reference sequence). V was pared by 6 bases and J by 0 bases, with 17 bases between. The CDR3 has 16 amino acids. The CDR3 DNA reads TGTGCCAGCAGGGGAACAGGCGGCGGGATGAACACTGAAGCTTTCTTT. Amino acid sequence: CASRGTGGGMNTEAFF.